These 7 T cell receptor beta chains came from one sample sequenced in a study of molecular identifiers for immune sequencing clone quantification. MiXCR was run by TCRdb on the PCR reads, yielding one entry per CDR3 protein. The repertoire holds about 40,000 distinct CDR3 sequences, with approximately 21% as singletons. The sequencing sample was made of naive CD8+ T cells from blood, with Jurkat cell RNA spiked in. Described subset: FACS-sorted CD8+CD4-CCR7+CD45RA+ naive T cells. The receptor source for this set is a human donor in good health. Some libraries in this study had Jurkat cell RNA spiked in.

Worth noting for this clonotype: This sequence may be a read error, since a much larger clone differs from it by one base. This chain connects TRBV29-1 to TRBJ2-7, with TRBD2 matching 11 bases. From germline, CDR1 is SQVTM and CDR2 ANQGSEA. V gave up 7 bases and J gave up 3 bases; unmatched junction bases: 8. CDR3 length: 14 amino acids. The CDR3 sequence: CSARLLAGDYEQYF. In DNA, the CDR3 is TGCAGCGCTCGACTACTAGCGGGGGACTACGAGCAGTACTTC.

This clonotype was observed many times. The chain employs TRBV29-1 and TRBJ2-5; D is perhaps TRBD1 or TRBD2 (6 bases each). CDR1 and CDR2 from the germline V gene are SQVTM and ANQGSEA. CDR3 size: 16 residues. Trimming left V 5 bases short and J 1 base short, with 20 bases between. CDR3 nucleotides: TGCAGCGTTATCATCTATGGACGGGGGCCCCAAGAGACCCAGTACTTC. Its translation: CSVIIYGRGPQETQYF. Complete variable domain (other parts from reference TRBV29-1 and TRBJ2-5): SAVISQKPSRDICQRGTSLTIQCQVDSQVTMMFWYRQQPGQSLTLIATANQGSEATYESGFVIDKFPISRPNLTFSTLTVSNMSPEDSSIYLCSVIIYGRGPQETQYFGPGTRLLVL.

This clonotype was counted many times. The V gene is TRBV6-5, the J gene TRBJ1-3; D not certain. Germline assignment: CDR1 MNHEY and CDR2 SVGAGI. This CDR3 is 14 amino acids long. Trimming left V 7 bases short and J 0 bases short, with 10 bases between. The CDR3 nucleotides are TGTGCCAGCAAGGAGGAGAGCTCTGGAAACACCATATATTTT. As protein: CASKEESSGNTIYF.

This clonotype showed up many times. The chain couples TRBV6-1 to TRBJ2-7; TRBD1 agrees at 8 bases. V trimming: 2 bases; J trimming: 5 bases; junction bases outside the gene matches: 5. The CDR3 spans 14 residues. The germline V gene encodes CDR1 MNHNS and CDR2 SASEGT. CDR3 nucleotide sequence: TGTGCCAGCAGTGAACGGACAGGGATGAACGAGCAGTACTTC. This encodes CASSERTGMNEQYF.

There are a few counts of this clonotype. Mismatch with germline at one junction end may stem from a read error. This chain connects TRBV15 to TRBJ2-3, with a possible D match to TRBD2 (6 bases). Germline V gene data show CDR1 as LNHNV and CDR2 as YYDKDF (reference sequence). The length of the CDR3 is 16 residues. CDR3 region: CATSRDGGRGTGTQYF. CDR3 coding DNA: TGTGCCACCAGCAGAGATGGTGGGCGGGGCACAGGTACGCAGTATTTT.

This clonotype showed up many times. The CDR3 protein is CASSLGLGAGEQYF. In DNA, the CDR3 is TGTGCCAGCAGCTTAGGTCTCGGGGCCGGCGAGCAGTACTTC. This chain uses TRBV7-6 with TRBJ2-7; either TRBD1 or TRBD2 may fit D (5 bases each). With 1 base removed from V and 6 bases from J, the gap between germline ends came to 13 bases. This CDR3 region has 14 residues. The V gene's germline CDR1 is SGHVS and CDR2 FNYEAQ.

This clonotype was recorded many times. The CDR3 loop reads CASRDRATGELFF. For the CDR3, the DNA is TGTGCCAGCCGGGACAGGGCGACCGGGGAGCTGTTTTTT. The chain recombines TRBV2 with TRBJ2-2; 9 nucleotides match TRBD1. The CDR3 spans 13 residues. The J segment lost 5 bases and the V segment lost 8 bases, leaving 3 bases of the junction unmatched. Germline V gives CDR1 SNHLY, CDR2 FYNNEI.